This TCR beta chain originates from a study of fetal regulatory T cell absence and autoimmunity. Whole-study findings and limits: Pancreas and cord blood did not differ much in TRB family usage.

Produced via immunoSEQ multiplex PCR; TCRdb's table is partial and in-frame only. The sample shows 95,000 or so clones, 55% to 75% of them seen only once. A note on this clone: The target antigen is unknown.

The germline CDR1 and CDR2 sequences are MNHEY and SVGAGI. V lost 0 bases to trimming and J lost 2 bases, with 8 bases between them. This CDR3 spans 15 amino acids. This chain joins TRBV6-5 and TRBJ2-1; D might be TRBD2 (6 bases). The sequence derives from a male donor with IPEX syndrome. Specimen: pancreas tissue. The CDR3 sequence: CASSYSRDPYNEQFF. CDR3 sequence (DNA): TGTGCCAGCAGTTACTCGCGGGACCCCTACAATGAGCAGTTCTTC.